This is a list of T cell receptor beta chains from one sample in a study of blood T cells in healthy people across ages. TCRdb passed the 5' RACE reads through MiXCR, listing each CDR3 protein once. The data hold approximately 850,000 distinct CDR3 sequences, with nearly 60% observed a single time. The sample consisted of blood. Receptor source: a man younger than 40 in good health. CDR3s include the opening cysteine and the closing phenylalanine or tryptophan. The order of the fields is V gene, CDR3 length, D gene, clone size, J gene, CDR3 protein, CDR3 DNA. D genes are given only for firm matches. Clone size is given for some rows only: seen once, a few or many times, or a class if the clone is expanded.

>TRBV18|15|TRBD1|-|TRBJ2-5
CASSPRYEGAAEQYF
TGTGCCAGCTCACCAAGGTACGAGGGGGCAGCGGAGCAGTACTTC
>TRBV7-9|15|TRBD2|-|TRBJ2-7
CASSQGGTSSYEQYF
TGTGCCAGCAGCCAAGGGGGGACTAGCTCCTACGAGCAGTACTTC
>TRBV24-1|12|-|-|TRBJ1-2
CATSIGQYGYTF
TGTGCCACCAGTATTGGCCAGTATGGCTACACCTTC
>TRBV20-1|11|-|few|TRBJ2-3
CSAELANTQYF
TGCAGTGCTGAACTAGCAAATACGCAGTATTTT
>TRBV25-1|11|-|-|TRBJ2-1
CASEIGDEQFF
TGTGCCAGCGAGATCGGGGATGAGCAGTTCTTC
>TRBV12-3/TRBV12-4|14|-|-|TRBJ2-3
CASSRLAFTDTQYF
TGTGCCAGCAGTAGGCTAGCGTTCACAGATACGCAGTATTTT
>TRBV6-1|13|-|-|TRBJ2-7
CASSPRSGDEQYF
TGTGCCAGCAGTCCCCGGTCTGGGGACGAGCAGTACTTC
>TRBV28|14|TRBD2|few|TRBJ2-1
CASGGGRGHSGQFF
TGTGCCAGCGGCGGGGGGCGCGGCCACTCGGGGCAGTTCTTC
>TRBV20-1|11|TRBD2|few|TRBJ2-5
CSGLAWETQYF
TGCAGTGGACTAGCGTGGGAGACCCAGTACTTC
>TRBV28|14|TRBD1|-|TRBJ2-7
CASNSGTDPYEQYF
TGTGCCAGCAACTCCGGGACAGATCCCTACGAGCAGTACTTC
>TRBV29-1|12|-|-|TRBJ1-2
CSAATDSSGYTF
TGCAGCGCGGCGACGGACAGCTCTGGCTACACCTTC
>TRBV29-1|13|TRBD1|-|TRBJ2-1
CSAFAGTGFEQFF
TGCAGCGCCTTCGCCGGGACAGGGTTTGAGCAGTTCTTC
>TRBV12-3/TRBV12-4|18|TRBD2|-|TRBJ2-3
CASSPAAGTSGSPVAQYF
TGTGCCAGCAGCCCTGCTGCCGGTACTAGCGGGTCCCCAGTCGCGCAGTATTTT
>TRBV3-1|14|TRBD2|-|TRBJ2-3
CASSTSGGANTQYF
TGTGCCAGCAGCACTAGCGGGGGGGCAAATACGCAGTATTTT
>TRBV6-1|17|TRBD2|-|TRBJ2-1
CASSAWGLAGSHNEQFF
TGTGCCAGCAGTGCCTGGGGACTAGCGGGATCTCACAATGAGCAGTTCTTC
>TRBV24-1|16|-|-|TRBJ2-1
CATSDSTPGTHDEQFF
TGTGCCACCAGTGATTCAACCCCCGGGACTCACGATGAGCAGTTCTTC
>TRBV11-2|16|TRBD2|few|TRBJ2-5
CASSVLWTSGQETQYF
TGTGCCAGCAGCGTTTTATGGACTAGCGGCCAAGAGACCCAGTACTTC
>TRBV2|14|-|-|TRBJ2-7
CASSGSLPGDEQYF
TGTGCCAGCAGTGGGTCCCTACCGGGGGACGAGCAGTACTTC
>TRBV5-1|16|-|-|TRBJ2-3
CASRSGLTNPGDTQYF
TGCGCCAGCAGGTCGGGACTCACCAACCCCGGAGATACGCAGTATTTT
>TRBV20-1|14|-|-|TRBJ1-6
CSASVGGVNSPLHF
TGCAGTGCTAGTGTGGGCGGAGTTAATTCACCCCTCCACTTT
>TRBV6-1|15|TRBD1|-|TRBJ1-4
CASSSTGVANEKLFF
TGTGCCAGCAGTTCAACAGGGGTGGCTAATGAAAAACTGTTTTTT